Presented here are 14 T cell receptor beta chains from one specimen sequenced in a study of T-cell memory formation after mild COVID-19 (dated by TCRdb to the early 2020s). To prepare the library, 5' RACE was applied. Sequencing instrument: Illumina NovaSeq 6000. TCRdb passed the public sequencing reads through fastp at Q25 and MiXCR, retaining productive beta sequences. CDR3 protein sequences are deduplicated, and each keeps its most common genes and DNA. A total of roughly 35,000 distinct CDR3 sequences appear in this sample, just under 8% of them only once. The ten top clones hold 25% to 30% of the sample. Material for sequencing was PBMCs or a T cell subset sorted from them (not recorded which). Source of these receptors: a man younger than 35 who had mild COVID-19 (a few samples of this study predate the infection). The sample titles of this study are shuffled in the database, so cell type and time point are left out; the donor was told from shared clones.

Sample share makes this clonotype medium-sized (0.01 to 0.1%). The rearrangement joins TRBV5-6 to TRBJ2-6; D not resolved. This CDR3 is built from 14 residues. CDR1 is SGHDT, CDR2 YYEEEE, per germline. Trimming cost V 5 bases and J 3 bases, with 9 bases left between them. In DNA form, the CDR3 reads TGTGCCAGCAGACGAACTGGTGGGGCCAACGTCCTGACTTTC. Its translation is CASRRTGGANVLTF.

This clonotype was counted at least ten times. This rearrangement joins TRBV12-3 or TRBV12-4 to TRBJ1-4; 7 bases map to TRBD1. Trimming removed 3 bases from V and 1 base from J; junction bases left unmatched: 2. This CDR3 region has 15 residues. CDR3 nucleotide sequence: TGTGCCAGCAGTTTTCGACAGGGAACTAATGAAAAACTGTTTTTT. Residues: CASSFRQGTNEKLFF.

The rearrangement links TRBV7-9 to TRBJ2-2, with D possibly matching TRBD1 (6 bases). Germline CDR1 and CDR2: SEHNR and FQNEAQ (reference sequence). The V and J ends lost 3 bases and 5 bases respectively, with 10 bases between them. The CDR3 runs to 14 residues. The DNA of the CDR3 is TGTGCCAGCAGCTTCTGGGGGCTAACCGGGGAGCTGTTTTTT. It encodes CASSFWGLTGELFF.

There are many counts of this clonotype. The chain employs TRBV11-2 and TRBJ2-1, with 16 bases identical to TRBD2. V shed 3 bases, J shed 4 bases, and the junction held 24 bases outside the gene matches. This CDR3 region has 24 residues. The V gene's germline CDR1 is SGHAT and CDR2 FQNNGV. The CDR3 spells CASSFSLRGLKPGLAGGKYNEQFF. CDR3 sequence (DNA): TGTGCCAGCAGCTTCTCCCTCAGGGGACTTAAGCCGGGACTAGCGGGGGGGAAATACAATGAGCAGTTCTTC.

This clonotype was seen a few times. The rearrangement joins TRBV19 to TRBJ2-2, with D perhaps given as TRBD1 or TRBD2 (5 bases each). Germline values: CDR1 LNHDA, CDR2 SQIVND (reference sequence). This CDR3 is built from 14 residues. V dropped 2 bases and J dropped 3 bases, with 7 bases sitting between them. CDR3 region: CASSIWGYTGELFF. CDR3 nucleotides: TGTGCCAGTAGTATATGGGGGTACACCGGGGAGCTGTTTTTT.

There are many counts of this clonotype. The rearrangement joins TRBV5-4 to TRBJ2-1, with TRBD1 identical over 7 bases. Unmatched junction bases numbered 3, after V lost 0 bases and J lost 3 bases. This CDR3 region has 15 residues. The germline gives CDR1 SGHNT, CDR2 YYREEE (reference sequence). CDR3 sequence reads: CASSLGTGDYNEQFF. The CDR3 nucleotides read TGTGCCAGCAGCTTGGGTACAGGGGACTACAATGAGCAGTTCTTC.

This clonotype was observed many times. The V and J genes are TRBV4-1 and TRBJ1-5; D ambiguous. Deletions cut 6 bases from V and 0 bases from J, with 12 bases between. The CDR3 runs to 15 residues. Germline-derived CDR1 and CDR2 are MGHRA and YSYEKL. The CDR3 is CASSQRWVSNQPQHF. As DNA, the CDR3 is TGCGCCAGCAGTCAACGATGGGTTAGCAATCAGCCCCAGCATTTT.

The chain combines TRBV5-1 with TRBJ1-6; D uncertain. In germline, CDR1 is SGHRS, CDR2 YFSETQ. There are 14 residues in the CDR3. The ends were cut back, 1 base at V and 7 bases at J, with 9 bases in the middle. The CDR3 region has the DNA TGCGCCAGCAGCTTGATGTCCGAAAATTCACCCCTCCACTTT. This encodes CASSLMSENSPLHF.

The chain recombines TRBV10-3 with TRBJ1-5; D is unresolved. The V end was cut by 4 bases, the J end by 0 bases, with 13 bases between. Germline values: CDR1 ENHRY, CDR2 SYGVKD. The CDR3 contains 16 residues. The CDR3 DNA reads as TGTGCCATCAGTGCTCAGGCTGCGTATAGCAATCAGCCCCAGCATTTT. This translates into CAISAQAAYSNQPQHF.

This clonotype was seen a few times. The CDR3 loop reads CASPGVYYGYTF. The CDR3 nucleotides read TGTGCCAGTCCAGGGGTATACTATGGCTACACCTTC. The V gene is TRBV2, the J gene TRBJ1-2; the D gene is possibly TRBD1 (6 bases). Trimming took off 9 bases at V and 3 bases at J, with 11 bases between the two ends. The CDR3 runs to 12 residues. Germline loops: CDR1 SNHLY, CDR2 FYNNEI.

This clonotype was observed a few times. The chain recombines TRBV2 with TRBJ1-5, with D perhaps matching TRBD1 (5 bases). Germline CDR1 SNHLY, CDR2 FYNNEI. The CDR3 is made up of 15 amino acids. Trimming left V 2 bases short and J 0 bases short, with 8 bases between. CDR3 loop: CASSEWTLSNQPQHF. The CDR3 region has the DNA TGTGCCAGCAGTGAATGGACACTTAGCAATCAGCCCCAGCATTTT. Full variable domain (rest looked up from reference TRBV2 and TRBJ1-5): EPEVTQTPSHQVTQMGQEVILRCVPISNHLYFYWYRQILGQKVEFLVSFYNNEISEKSEIFDDQFSVERPDGSNFTLKIRSTKLEDSAMYFCASSEWTLSNQPQHFGDGTRLSIL.

The V and J genes are TRBV5-5 and TRBJ2-5; D is unresolved. The germline V gene encodes CDR1 SGHKS and CDR2 YYEKEE (reference sequence). The CDR3 has 13 amino acids. V was shortened by 2 bases and J by 5 bases, with 10 bases between the two germline ends. The CDR3 sequence: CASSFLDFETQYF. The DNA for the CDR3 is TGTGCCAGCAGCTTCCTAGATTTTGAGACCCAGTACTTC.

There are a few counts of this clonotype. The chain uses TRBV12-3 or TRBV12-4 and TRBJ2-3; D uncertain. This CDR3 has 13 residues. Trimming shortened V by 6 bases and J by 2 bases, and 9 bases separated the two germline ends. The CDR3 reads CASSPSVTDTQYF. DNA for the CDR3: TGTGCCAGCAGCCCTTCGGTCACAGATACGCAGTATTTT.

In this sample, this clonotype turned up a few times. The chain recombines TRBV6-2 or TRBV6-3 with TRBJ1-1, with D unclear. Germline loops: CDR1 MNHEY, CDR2 SVGEGT. The CDR3 spans 13 residues. Between the trimmed V and J ends, which lost 2 bases and 8 bases, there was a span of 12 bases. In DNA, the CDR3 is TGTGCCAGCAGTTACCTCCCCACTGTGGAAGCTTTCTTT. Its translation is CASSYLPTVEAFF.